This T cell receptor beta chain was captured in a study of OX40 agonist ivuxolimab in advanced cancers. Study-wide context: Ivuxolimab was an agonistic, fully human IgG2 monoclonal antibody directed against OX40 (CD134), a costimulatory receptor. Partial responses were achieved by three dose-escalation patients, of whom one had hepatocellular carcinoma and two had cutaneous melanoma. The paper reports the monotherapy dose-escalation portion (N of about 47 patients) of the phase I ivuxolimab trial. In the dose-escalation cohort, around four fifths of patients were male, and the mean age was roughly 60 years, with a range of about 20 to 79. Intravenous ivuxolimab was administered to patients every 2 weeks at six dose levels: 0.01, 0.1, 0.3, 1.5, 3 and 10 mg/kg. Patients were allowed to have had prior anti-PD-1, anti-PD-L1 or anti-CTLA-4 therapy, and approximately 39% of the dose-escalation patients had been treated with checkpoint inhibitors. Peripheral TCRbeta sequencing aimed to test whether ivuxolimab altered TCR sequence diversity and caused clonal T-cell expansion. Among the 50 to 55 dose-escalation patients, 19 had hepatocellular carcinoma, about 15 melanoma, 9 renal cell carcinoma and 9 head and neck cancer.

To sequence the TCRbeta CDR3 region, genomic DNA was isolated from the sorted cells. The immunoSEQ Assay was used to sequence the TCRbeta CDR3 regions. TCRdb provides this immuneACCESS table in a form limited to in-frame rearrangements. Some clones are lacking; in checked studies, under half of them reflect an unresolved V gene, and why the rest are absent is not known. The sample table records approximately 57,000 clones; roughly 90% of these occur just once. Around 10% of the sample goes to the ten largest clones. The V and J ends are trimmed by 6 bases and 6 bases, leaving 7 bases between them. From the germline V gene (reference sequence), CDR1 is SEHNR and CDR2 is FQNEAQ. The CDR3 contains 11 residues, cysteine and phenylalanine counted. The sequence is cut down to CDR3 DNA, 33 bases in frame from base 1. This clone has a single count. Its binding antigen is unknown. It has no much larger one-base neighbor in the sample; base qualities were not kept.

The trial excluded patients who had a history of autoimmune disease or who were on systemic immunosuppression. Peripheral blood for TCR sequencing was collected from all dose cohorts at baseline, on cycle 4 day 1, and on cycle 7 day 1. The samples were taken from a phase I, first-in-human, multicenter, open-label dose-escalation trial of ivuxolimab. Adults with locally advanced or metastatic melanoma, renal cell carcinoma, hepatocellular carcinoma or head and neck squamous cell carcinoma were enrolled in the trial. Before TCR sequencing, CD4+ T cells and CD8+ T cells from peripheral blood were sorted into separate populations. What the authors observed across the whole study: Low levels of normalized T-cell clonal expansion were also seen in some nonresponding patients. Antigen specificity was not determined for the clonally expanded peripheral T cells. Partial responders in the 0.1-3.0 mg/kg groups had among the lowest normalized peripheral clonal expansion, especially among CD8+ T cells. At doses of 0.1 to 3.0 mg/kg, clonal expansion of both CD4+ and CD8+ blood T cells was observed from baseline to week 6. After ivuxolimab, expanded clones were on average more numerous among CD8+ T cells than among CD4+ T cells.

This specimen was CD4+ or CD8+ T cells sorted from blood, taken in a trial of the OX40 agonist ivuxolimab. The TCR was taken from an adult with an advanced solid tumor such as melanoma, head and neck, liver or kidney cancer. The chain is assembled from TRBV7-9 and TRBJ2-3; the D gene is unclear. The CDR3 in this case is CASRGRDTQYF. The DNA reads TGTGCCAGCAGAGGACGGGATACGCAGTATTTT.